This passage covers 21 T cell receptor beta chains from one sample sequenced in a study of cytomegalovirus exposure and HLA in healthy donors. The PCR employed 60 Vbeta primers together with 13 Jbeta primers. The assay was immunoSEQ multiplex PCR, and TCRdb's table has in-frame clones only and misses some. This sample has 150,000 to 200,000 clones, with over 70% found just once. Sample: PBMCs. These receptors all come from a woman aged 60-75 years in good health and CMV-seropositive.

This clone was recorded a few times. The chain employs TRBV9 and TRBJ2-7; 8 bases are shared with TRBD2. This CDR3 region has 19 residues. Germline lookup yields CDR1 SGDLS and CDR2 YYNGEE. J lost 4 bases, V lost 0 bases, and 18 bases had no gene match. CDR3 bases: TGTGCCAGCAGCGTAGATCGAGGTGAGGTGCTAGCGGGTTCGTACGAGCAGTACTTC. Its translation: CASSVDRGEVLAGSYEQYF.

The chain carries TRBV4-1 and TRBJ2-7, with 9 positions matching TRBD1. CDR1 and CDR2 (germline): MGHRA, YSYEKL. The CDR3 totals 17 residues. V lost 0 bases to trimming and J lost 1 base; unmatched junction nucleotides: 7. The CDR3 coding sequence is TGCGCCAGCAGCCAAGAATTTCTAGGGACAGGGTCCTACGAGCAGTACTTC. This translates into CASSQEFLGTGSYEQYF.

This chain joins TRBV6-6 and TRBJ1-6, with 9 bases identical to TRBD1. Germline V gene data show CDR1 as MNHNY and CDR2 as SVGAGI (reference sequence). The junction had 3 bases not matched to a gene; V was cut back by 0 bases and J by 6 bases. CDR3 length: 16 residues. CDR3 nucleotide sequence: TGTGCCAGCAGTTACTCGGAGGGACAGGGTAATTCACCCCTCCACTTT. Translated, it gives CASSYSEGQGNSPLHF.

The chain is built from TRBV19 and TRBJ1-5; 7 positions match TRBD1. The germline CDR1 and CDR2 sequences are LNHDA and SQIVND (reference sequence). Trimming at V came to 6 bases and at J to 4 bases, leaving 9 bases not matched to a gene. The CDR3 length is 15 residues. The CDR3 sequence: CASSSRDSSNQPQHF. The CDR3 DNA reads as TGTGCCAGTAGCAGCCGGGACAGCTCTAATCAGCCCCAGCATTTT.

The chain couples TRBV7-2 to TRBJ1-1, with 7 bases fitting TRBD1. The V segment lost 3 bases and the J segment 3 bases; nucleotides outside the gene matches: 7. In germline, CDR1 is SGHTA, CDR2 FQGNSA. The CDR3 has 15 amino acids. CDR3 residues: CASSFYLQGDTEAFF. CDR3 coding DNA: TGTGCCAGCAGCTTTTATCTGCAGGGGGACACTGAAGCTTTCTTT.

The gene calls are TRBV12-5 and TRBJ1-2; perhaps TRBD1 as D (5 bases). The CDR3 contains 14 residues. V was clipped by 6 bases and J by 3 bases, with 14 bases between them. Germline values: CDR1 LGHNT, CDR2 FRNRAP. For the CDR3, the DNA is TGTGCTAGTGGCCGCGTAGGGGATCACTATGGCTACACCTTC. This codes for CASGRVGDHYGYTF.

V usage is TRBV6-5 and J usage is TRBJ2-7, with D perhaps matching TRBD1 (5 bases). V lost 2 bases and J lost 5, with 10 bases in between. The CDR3 is made up of 13 amino acids. Germline V gene lookup returns CDR1 MNHEY and CDR2 SVGAGI. CDR3 in amino acids: CASSYNQGDEQYF. CDR3 bases: TGTGCCAGCAGTTACAATCAGGGTGACGAGCAGTACTTC.

The genes are TRBV5-4 and TRBJ2-3; TRBD2 agrees at 10 bases. Trimming took 3 bases from V and 7 from J; bases not matched to a gene: 14. The CDR3 covers 17 residues. Germline CDR1 is SGHNT and CDR2 is YYREEE (reference sequence). The CDR3, as DNA: TGTGCCAGCAGCTCCGCGCAGCGGGAGGGCCCCCGGTATACGCAGTATTTT. Its translation: CASSSAQREGPRYTQYF.

The rearrangement uses TRBV5-4 and TRBJ2-5; 11 nucleotides line up with TRBD1. V shed 4 bases and J 4 bases; nucleotides not matched to a gene: 6. The CDR3 runs to 15 residues. CDR1 is SGHNT and CDR2 is YYREEE in the germline V gene (reference sequence). CDR3 in DNA: TGTGCCAGCAGCCTGCGGACAGGGGGCGGAGAGACCCAGTACTTC. It yields the protein CASSLRTGGGETQYF.

The chain carries TRBV15 and TRBJ2-5; 8 bases map to TRBD2. CDR1 LNHNV and CDR2 YYDKDF come from the germline V gene (reference sequence). V gave up 1 base and J gave up 2 bases; unmatched junction bases: 6. The CDR3 contains 16 residues. This chain's CDR3 is CATSRAGGLPQETQYF. CDR3 nucleotide sequence: TGTGCCACCAGCAGAGCGGGGGGGCTCCCTCAAGAGACCCAGTACTTC.

This clone was found a few times. This chain connects TRBV28 to TRBJ1-2; 8 nucleotides match TRBD1. The ends lost 10 bases at V and 0 bases at J; junction bases unmatched: 10. The CDR3 totals 15 residues. From germline, CDR1 is MDHEN and CDR2 SYDVKM. The CDR3 spells CATRPGTGPNYGYTF. In DNA form, the CDR3 reads TGTGCCACCCGGCCCGGGACAGGACCTAACTATGGCTACACCTTC.

The gene calls are TRBV7-9 and TRBJ1-1; D gene ambiguous. V lost 2 bases to trimming and J lost 8 bases, with 18 bases between them. Germline assignment: CDR1 SEHNR and CDR2 FQNEAQ (reference sequence). The CDR3 covers 15 residues. DNA of the CDR3: TGTGCCAGCAGCTTATGGCCAAGAGGAAATGGGGAAGCTTTCTTT. This codes for CASSLWPRGNGEAFF.

The genes are TRBV19 and TRBJ2-6; D gene uncertain. This CDR3 region has 15 residues. Germline assignment: CDR1 LNHDA and CDR2 SQIVND (reference sequence). Trimming shortened V by 0 bases and J by 4 bases, and 7 bases separated the two germline ends. In nucleotides, the CDR3 is TGTGCCAGTAGTATAGAGGGTAGCGGGGCCAACGTCCTGACTTTC. Its translation is CASSIEGSGANVLTF.

This sequence joins TRBV9 and TRBJ2-2; 7 positions agree with TRBD1. After removal of 3 bases from V and 3 bases from J, the junction contained 8 bases not matched to a gene. This CDR3 region has 16 residues. Germline V gene sequence: CDR1 SGDLS, CDR2 YYNGEE. CDR3 residues: CASSARQGLDTGELFF. The CDR3 DNA follows: TGTGCCAGCAGCGCCAGACAGGGTCTTGACACCGGGGAGCTGTTTTTT.

The rearrangement links TRBV28 to TRBJ1-1; D call uncertain. V shed 6 bases and J shed 1 base, with 12 bases lying between them. CDR3 size: 14 residues. Germline V gene sequence: CDR1 MDHEN, CDR2 SYDVKM. This chain's CDR3 is CASSLLVRNTEAFF. The CDR3 DNA sequence: TGTGCCAGCAGCCTCCTAGTGAGGAACACTGAAGCTTTCTTT.

This clone was seen many times. J is TRBJ2-1 and V is TRBV11-2, with 11 bases matching TRBD2. The V segment lost 3 bases and the J segment 5 bases; nucleotides outside the gene matches: 9. The CDR3 has 17 amino acids. CDR1 SGHAT and CDR2 FQNNGV come from the germline V gene. CDR3: CASSFRGLAAGNNEQFF. The CDR3 DNA reads as TGTGCCAGCAGCTTTAGGGGACTAGCGGCAGGGAACAATGAGCAGTTCTTC.

The chain uses TRBV5-1 and TRBJ2-7; 9 nucleotides match TRBD2. The CDR3 totals 17 residues. V lost 0 bases to trimming and J lost 4 bases; unmatched junction nucleotides: 11. The germline gives CDR1 SGHRS, CDR2 YFSETQ. The CDR3 is CASSLEGFPSGIYEQYF. The CDR3 nucleotides are TGCGCCAGCAGCTTGGAAGGGTTCCCTAGCGGGATATACGAGCAGTACTTC.

This clone was recorded a few times. V gene TRBV5-1 combines with J gene TRBJ2-1; TRBD1 aligns across 12 bases. Trimming took 4 bases from V and 7 from J; bases not matched to a gene: 6. This CDR3 spans 15 amino acids. Germline CDR1 and CDR2: SGHRS and YFSETQ. The DNA for the CDR3 is TGCGCCAGCAGCCCGGGACAGGGGGCTGGAAATGAGCAGTTCTTC. Amino acids: CASSPGQGAGNEQFF.

In its sample, this clone was seen a few times. The chain links TRBV7-2 to TRBJ2-7, with 9 positions matching TRBD2. J was trimmed by 0 bases and V by 4 bases; bases with no gene match: 4. This CDR3 has 15 residues. Germline loops: CDR1 SGHTA, CDR2 FQGNSA. The CDR3 nucleotides are TGTGCCAGCAGCTACCTAGCGGGGTCCTCCTACGAGCAGTACTTC. Its translation is CASSYLAGSSYEQYF. Full variable domain (outside the CDR3, taken from reference TRBV7-2 and TRBJ2-7): GAGVSQSPSNKVTEKGKDVELRCDPISGHTALYWYRQSLGQGLEFLIYFQGNSAPDKSGLPSDRFSAERTGGSVSTLTIQRTQQEDSAVYLCASSYLAGSSYEQYFGPGTRLTVT.

V gene TRBV5-1 combines with J gene TRBJ2-6, with unresolved D. Trimming stripped 1 base from V and 2 bases from J, with 7 bases between. Germline values: CDR1 SGHRS, CDR2 YFSETQ. This CDR3 comprises 15 residues. CDR3 in amino acids: CASSLRGPGANVLTF. CDR3 DNA: TGCGCCAGCAGCTTGCGCGGTCCTGGGGCCAACGTCCTGACTTTC.

The rearrangement links TRBV5-5 to TRBJ2-7, with TRBD1 matching 8 bases. The CDR3 length is 14 residues. Germline values: CDR1 SGHKS, CDR2 YYEKEE (reference sequence). Germline trimming cut 4 bases from V and 2 bases from J; bases unmatched to any gene: 5. CDR3 sequence: CASSIGQGAYEQYF. The CDR3 bases are TGTGCCAGCAGCATAGGACAGGGCGCCTACGAGCAGTACTTC. Variable domain in full (rest from reference TRBV5-5 and TRBJ2-7): DAGVTQSPTHLIKTRGQQVTLRCSPISGHKSVSWYQQVLGQGPQFIFQYYEKEERGRGNFPDRFSARQFPNYSSELNVNALLLGDSALYLCASSIGQGAYEQYFGPGTRLTVT.